This is a list of T cell receptor beta chains from one sample in a study of blood T cell repertoires in COVID-19. Profiled with immunoSEQ multiplex PCR; TCRdb holds only in-frame clones, not every one. Altogether 270,000 or so clones are present, 85% to 90% being singletons, with the ten largest covering approximately 4.2%. Sample: peripheral blood. These receptors came from a man aged 35 to 55 with acute or convalescent COVID-19. CDR3s include the opening cysteine and the closing phenylalanine or tryptophan. A D gene is named only where the DNA matches it firmly. Some rows mark clone size as missing; the rest say once, few, many or name a class of expanded clone.

J: TRBJ2-6
D: TRBD1
size: once
V: TRBV5-1
DNA: TGCGCCAGCAGCTTAGGGACAGGACCAGGTGTCCTGACTTTC
CDR3: CASSLGTGPGVLTF

J: TRBJ2-1
D: NA
size: NA
V: TRBV5-6
DNA: TGTGCCAGCAGTTTTACCGGGACAATTCCCTACAATGAGCAGTTCTTC
CDR3: CASSFTGTIPYNEQFF

J: TRBJ1-5
D: NA
size: NA
V: TRBV25-1
DNA: TGTGCCAGCAGTGGGACCGCGGGGCAGCCCCAGCATTTT
CDR3: CASSGTAGQPQHF

J: TRBJ1-1
D: NA
size: NA
V: TRBV2
DNA: TGTGCCAGCAGTGATTTTCTAAGGGGGGGGCAGAGCCCCCTGAACACTGAAGCTTTCTTT
CDR3: CASSDFLRGGQSPLNTEAFF

J: TRBJ2-7
D: TRBD1
size: NA
V: TRBV3-1/TRBV3-2
DNA: TGTGCCAGCAGCCAAACAGGCCAGGGGGCGAGGTACGAGCAGTACTTC
CDR3: CASSQTGQGARYEQYF

J: TRBJ1-5
D: TRBD1
size: NA
V: TRBV18
DNA: TGTGCCAGCTCACCCGGGACAGGGGATCAGCCCCAGCATTTT
CDR3: CASSPGTGDQPQHF

J: TRBJ1-1
D: NA
size: once
V: TRBV2
DNA: TGTGCCAGCAGTCTCCGTGAGGCTTTCTTT
CDR3: CASSLREAFF

J: TRBJ2-7
D: NA
size: NA
V: TRBV5-4
DNA: TGTGCCAGCAGCTTAGAGGTCAGACCTAAATACCAGTACTTC
CDR3: CASSLEVRPKYQYF

J: TRBJ1-2
D: NA
size: NA
V: TRBV5-4
DNA: TGTGCCAGCAGTACAAAAAGTAACTATGGCTACACCTTC
CDR3: CASSTKSNYGYTF

J: TRBJ1-4
D: NA
size: NA
V: TRBV24-1
DNA: TGTGCCACCAGTGAGACAGAAACTAATGAAAAACTGTTTTTT
CDR3: CATSETETNEKLFF

J: TRBJ1-1
D: NA
size: NA
V: TRBV6-5
DNA: TGTGCCAGCAGTTACTCGGCAGGGGCCGGTGAAGCTTTCTTT
CDR3: CASSYSAGAGEAFF

J: TRBJ1-3
D: NA
size: NA
V: TRBV5-4
DNA: TGTGCCAGCAGATCGGGTAATTCAAACACCATATATTTT
CDR3: CASRSGNSNTIYF

J: TRBJ1-2
D: NA
size: NA
V: TRBV18
DNA: TGTGCCAGCTCACCACTCAACGGCTATGGCTACACCTTC
CDR3: CASSPLNGYGYTF

J: TRBJ2-7
D: NA
size: NA
V: TRBV6-6
DNA: TGTGCCAGCAGTTATTGGGCCAGAAGTTACGAGCAGTACTTC
CDR3: CASSYWARSYEQYF

J: TRBJ1-5
D: TRBD1
size: NA
V: TRBV6-5
DNA: TGTGCCAGCGAAAGTACAGGGGGCAATCAGCCCCAGCATTTT
CDR3: CASESTGGNQPQHF

J: TRBJ2-7
D: NA
size: NA
V: TRBV12-3/TRBV12-4
DNA: TGTGCCAGCAGTTTTTATGAGGAGCAGTACTTC
CDR3: CASSFYEEQYF

J: TRBJ2-3
D: TRBD1
size: once
V: TRBV5-1
DNA: TGCGCCAGCAGCTTGGAGGGGGCCCGCACAGATACGCAGTATTTT
CDR3: CASSLEGARTDTQYF

J: TRBJ1-4
D: NA
size: NA
V: TRBV2
DNA: TGTGCCAGCTCCTGGGCCCAGACGACTAATGAAAAACTGTTTTTT
CDR3: CASSWAQTTNEKLFF

J: TRBJ2-1
D: NA
size: NA
V: TRBV15
DNA: TGTGCCACCAGCAGAGATTGGCAGGCGGGCAATGAGCAGTTCTTC
CDR3: CATSRDWQAGNEQFF

J: TRBJ2-1
D: TRBD1
size: NA
V: TRBV5-1
DNA: TGCGCCAGCAGCTTGGCGGGACAGGGTATCTATGAGCAGTTCTTC
CDR3: CASSLAGQGIYEQFF

J: TRBJ2-2
D: NA
size: NA
V: TRBV5-1
DNA: TGCGCCAGCAGCCACGGACAGCCCAACACCGGGGAGCTGTTTTTT
CDR3: CASSHGQPNTGELFF

J: TRBJ2-7
D: TRBD1
size: NA
V: TRBV6-2/TRBV6-3
DNA: TGTGCCAGCAGTTACTCCGGGACAGTCAACGAGCAGTACTTC
CDR3: CASSYSGTVNEQYF

J: TRBJ1-3
D: NA
size: once
V: TRBV5-4
DNA: TGTGCCAGCAGCTCCCCAGGAATTGGAAACACCATATATTTT
CDR3: CASSSPGIGNTIYF

J: TRBJ1-4
D: NA
size: few
V: TRBV21-1
DNA: TGTGCCAGCAGCCATCTGGACAGGTACGCAACTAATGAAAAACTGTTTTTT
CDR3: CASSHLDRYATNEKLFF

J: TRBJ2-2
D: NA
size: NA
V: TRBV12-3/TRBV12-4
DNA: TGTGCCAGCAGAATTAGGGGCGGGGAGCTGTTTTTT
CDR3: CASRIRGGELFF

J: TRBJ2-1
D: NA
size: NA
V: TRBV3-1/TRBV3-2
DNA: TGTGCCAGCAGCCAAGATGGAGGTCGCACCTACAATGAGCAGTTCTTC
CDR3: CASSQDGGRTYNEQFF

J: TRBJ1-6
D: TRBD1
size: NA
V: TRBV6-2/TRBV6-3
DNA: TGTGCCAGCAGCCCATCCCGGGACAGGGGTTCCCCTGGGAATTCACCCCTCCACTTT
CDR3: CASSPSRDRGSPGNSPLHF

J: TRBJ2-6
D: TRBD1
size: NA
V: TRBV28
DNA: TGTGCCAGCAGTTTCGTCGGGACAGGGGCTGGGGCCAACGTCCTGACTTTC
CDR3: CASSFVGTGAGANVLTF

J: TRBJ1-1
D: NA
size: NA
V: TRBV6-5
DNA: TGTGCCCGCAGTCCACGGGGGGGGGTGAACACTGAAGCTTTCTTT
CDR3: CARSPRGGVNTEAFF

J: TRBJ2-7
D: NA
size: NA
V: TRBV19
DNA: TGTGCCAGTACCCCAGGGGGGTTCGCCTACGAGCAGTACTTC
CDR3: CASTPGGFAYEQYF

J: TRBJ1-2
D: TRBD1
size: NA
V: TRBV7-9
DNA: TGTGCCAGCAGCTTAGGGCGGGGGACAGGAGTTTGCACCTTC
CDR3: CASSLGRGTGVCTF

J: TRBJ1-4
D: TRBD1
size: NA
V: TRBV5-1
DNA: TGCGCCAGCAGCCCGGACAGGGCGCTTGGGGAAAAACTGTTTTTT
CDR3: CASSPDRALGEKLFF

J: TRBJ1-6
D: TRBD1
size: NA
V: TRBV11-2
DNA: TGTGCCAGCAGCCCGCGGACAGGGAGAAATAATTCACCCCTCCACTTT
CDR3: CASSPRTGRNNSPLHF

J: TRBJ1-1
D: NA
size: few
V: TRBV19
DNA: TGTGCCAGTAGTGGGGTCAGGGGCGCGAACACTGAAGCTTTCTTT
CDR3: CASSGVRGANTEAFF

J: TRBJ2-7
D: NA
size: NA
V: TRBV11-3
DNA: TGTGCCAGCAGCTTAGAGCACAGGATTTCCTACGAGCAGTACTTC
CDR3: CASSLEHRISYEQYF

J: TRBJ2-5
D: TRBD1
size: NA
V: TRBV3-1/TRBV3-2
DNA: TGTGCCAGCAGCCAGACAGGGGGCGAAGGAGAGACCCAGTACTTC
CDR3: CASSQTGGEGETQYF